These 30 T cell receptor beta chains were all obtained from the same sample, sequenced in a study of blood T cell repertoires in acute mononucleosis (dated by TCRdb to between 2020 and 2021). Study-wide findings and limitations: Both chains appeared to be involved in GLC-BM selection, with public TCRbeta motifs on BV14-BJ2 and BV20-BJ1 together with a TCRalpha motif on AV5-AJ31.

The time point label, as the study defines it: convalescence about 6 months (5-8 months) after acute presentation (visit 7). Preparation of the library involved the immunoSEQ multiplex PCR assay. TCRdb stores this immuneACCESS table with in-frame sequences only. Part of the clones is absent; in the studies checked, under half of the shortfall reflects unresolved V genes, and no reason is known for the rest. The sample contains 1,500 to 2,000 clones, roughly a quarter of them found a single time. Less than 30% of the sample lies in the top ten. Sequenced here: EBV GLC epitope tetramer+ CD8+ T cells sorted from PBMCs, sampled during convalescence from infectious mononucleosis. The cell subset or site label, read with the paper, signifies: CD8 T cells binding tetramer with EBV BMLF1 280-288 peptide (GLC-BM). These TCRs come from a woman in her late teens or twenties with infectious mononucleosis caused by EBV.

On this clone itself: A read error is likely here: a far larger clone is one base away. The rearrangement joins TRBV5-1 to TRBJ2-7, with D tentatively TRBD1 or TRBD2 (6 bases each). This CDR3 spans 14 amino acids. Germline loops: CDR1 SGHRS, CDR2 YFSETQ. V was pared by 3 bases and J by 5 bases, with 15 bases between. The DNA of the CDR3 is TGCGCCAGCAGCTGGGCCCTCGGGGGCCACGAGCAGTACTTC. It encodes CASSWALGGHEQYF.

Remarks on this clone: Being one base from a much bigger clone, this may be a read error. The chain has TRBV5-4 and TRBJ2-7; possible D gene TRBD2, 5 bases. The ends were cut back, 1 base at V and 4 bases at J, with 18 bases in the middle. The CDR3 extends over 16 amino acids. Germline V gene lookup returns CDR1 SGHNT and CDR2 YYREEE (reference sequence). Here the CDR3 reads CASSLRVGGSGYEQYF. As DNA, the CDR3 is TGTGCCAGCAGCTTGAGGGTAGGAGGCAGTGGTTACGAGCAGTACTTC.

This clone was seen just once. CDR3 region: CASSPGRGGSEQYF. CDR3 bases: TGCGCCAGCAGCCCCGGGAGGGGGGGCTCAGAGCAGTACTTC. This chain connects TRBV4-1 to TRBJ2-7, with 8 bases aligning to TRBD2. Trimming at V came to 4 bases and at J to 7 bases, leaving 9 bases not matched to a gene. In germline, CDR1 is MGHRA, CDR2 YSYEKL. This CDR3 is built from 14 residues.

In this sample, this clone turned up a few times. This rearrangement joins TRBV7-9 to TRBJ1-2, with TRBD1 identical over 10 bases. This CDR3 spans 15 amino acids. Losses at the gene ends were 1 base for V and 3 bases for J; bases not matched to a gene: 2. CDR1 is SEHNR and CDR2 is FQNEAQ in the germline V gene (reference sequence). The CDR3: CASSLGQGAHYGYTF. The CDR3 DNA reads TGTGCCAGCAGCTTAGGACAGGGGGCCCACTATGGCTACACCTTC.

There are a few counts of this clone. The likely explanation is a read error, given a far larger clone one base away. The chain is built from TRBV7-6 and TRBJ2-1, with no clear D. The CDR3 extends over 13 amino acids. Looked up from germline, CDR1 is SGHVS and CDR2 is FNYEAQ. The CDR3 is CASSQVWGNEQFF. DNA of the CDR3: TGCGCCAGCAGCCAAGTGTGGGGAAATGAGCAGTTCTTC.

This clone was seen a single time. This CDR3 fails to terminate in the conserved phenylalanine or tryptophan, so it likely reflects a read error. CDR3 sequence (DNA): TGCAGCGTTGCCGGGACCCGCACAGATGCGCAGTATCTT. Encoded protein: CSVAGTRTDAQYL. The V call is TRBV29-1, the J call TRBJ2-3, with D perhaps matching TRBD1 or TRBD2 (5 bases each). Germline CDR1 and CDR2: SQVTM and ANQGSEA. This CDR3 comprises 13 residues.

About this clone: In the same sample, other DNA sequences code for this CDR3. This chain links TRBV29-1 with TRBJ1-1; D is perhaps TRBD1 (5 bases). This CDR3 comprises 13 residues. Trimming stripped 6 bases from V and 1 base from J, with 12 bases between. The germline V gene encodes CDR1 SQVTM and CDR2 ANQGSEA. The CDR3 loop is CSVGVQANTEAFF. The CDR3 nucleotides read TGCAGCGTGGGTGTACAGGCGAACACTGAAGCTTTCTTT.

As to this clone: Other nucleotide sequences from this sample produce the same CDR3. V is TRBV29-1 and J is TRBJ1-1; tentative D call: TRBD1 (6 bases). CDR3 length equals 13 residues. The V gene's germline CDR1 is SQVTM and CDR2 ANQGSEA. CDR3 in DNA: TGCCGCGGGGGGGGGCAGGCGAACACTGAAGCTTTCTTT. It yields the protein CRGGGQANTEAFF.

The table lists this clone with a few counts. With only one base between it and a far larger clone, this is likely a read error. V usage is TRBV2 and J usage is TRBJ2-1; 7 positions agree with TRBD1. Germline V gives CDR1 SNHLY, CDR2 FYNNEI. This CDR3 comprises 17 residues. Here the CDR3 DNA reads TGTGCCAGCAGTTACCCGACAGGGCATAGCTCCTACAATGAGCAGGTCTTC. Its protein is CASSYPTGHSSYNEQVF.

This CDR3 reads CASSLSIAATAYEYF. CDR3 DNA: TGTGCCAGCAGTTTATCGATAGCGGCTACAGCCTACGAGTACTTC. V gene TRBV27 combines with J gene TRBJ2-5, with a tentative D call TRBD2 (6 bases). Between the trimmed V and J ends, which lost 0 bases and 12 bases, there was a span of 20 bases. CDR3 length: 15 amino acids. The germline V gene encodes CDR1 MNHEY and CDR2 SMNVEV (reference sequence).

This clone was detected a few times. The likely explanation is a read error, given a far larger clone one base away. This same CDR3 is encoded by further DNA sequences in the sample. The chain joins TRBV9 to TRBJ2-7; TRBD2 agrees at 8 bases. CDR1 and CDR2 from the germline V gene are SGDLS and YYNGEE. V shed 4 bases, J shed 3 bases, and the junction held 9 bases outside the gene matches. The CDR3 runs to 15 residues. DNA of the CDR3: TGTGCCAGCAGCCCGACCAGCGGGAGTGTCTACGAGCAGTACTTC. Residues: CASSPTSGSVYEQYF.

This clone was picked up a small number of times. The CDR3 spells CASSGEGLAVYNEQFF. CDR3 nucleotide sequence: TGTGCCAGCAGCGGGGAAGGACTAGCGGTCTACAATGAGCAGTTCTTC. The chain carries TRBV2 and TRBJ2-1; 10 bases map to TRBD2. The germline gives CDR1 SNHLY, CDR2 FYNNEI. This CDR3 has 16 amino acids. V was pared by 6 bases and J by 3 bases, with 8 bases of the junction left unmatched.

Points on this clone: With only one base between it and a far larger clone, this is likely a read error. Other DNA sequences in the same sample also yield this CDR3. The chain recombines TRBV29-1 with TRBJ1-2; 7 positions match TRBD1. This CDR3 has 12 amino acids. Germline CDR1 is SQVTM and CDR2 is ANQGSEA. DNA for the CDR3: TGCAGGGTTGAAGGGGAGGGGGCTGGGGACACCTTC. It codes for CRVEGEGAGDTF.

There are a few counts of this clone. A much larger clone differs by one base, so this may be a read error. V gene TRBV7-6 combines with J gene TRBJ2-3; 8 bases agree with TRBD2. Per germline, CDR1 SGHVS and CDR2 FNYEAQ. Losses at the gene ends were 5 bases for V and 6 bases for J; bases not matched to a gene: 10. The CDR3 contains 15 residues. CDR3 sequence reads: CASSRTSGSGDTQYF. CDR3 sequence (DNA): TGTGCCAGCAGCCGGACAAGCGGGAGTGGCGATACGCAGTATTTT. The entire variable domain, with the rest obtained from reference TRBV7-6 and TRBJ2-3, is as follows: GAGVSQSPRYKVTKRGQDVALRCDPISGHVSLYWYRQALGQGPEFLTYFNYEAQQDKSGLPNDRFSAERPEGSISTLTIQRTEQRDSAMYRCASSRTSGSGDTQYFGPGTRLTVL.

The V and J genes are TRBV2 and TRBJ2-1; no clear D. V lost 6 bases to trimming and J lost 8 bases, with 14 bases between them. The CDR3 is 13 amino acids. The germline V gene encodes CDR1 SNHLY and CDR2 FYNNEI. The CDR3 DNA follows: TGTGCCAGCAGCGTAGCAGGTGGGGATGAGCAGTTCTTC. Protein: CASSVAGGDEQFF. Filled out from reference TRBV2 and TRBJ2-1, the complete variable domain reads EPEVTQTPSHQVTQMGQEVILRCVPISNHLYFYWYRQILGQKVEFLVSFYNNEISEKSEIFDDQFSVERPDGSNFTLKIRSTKLEDSAMYFCASSVAGGDEQFFGPGTRLTVL.

This clone has a count of ten or more. The chain employs TRBV7-8 and TRBJ2-7; 7 positions agree with TRBD1. The CDR3 runs 14 residues. Germline values: CDR1 SGHVS, CDR2 FQNEAQ. The V gene end was trimmed by 4 bases and the J gene end by 2 bases; junction bases not matched to a gene: 5. CDR3 nucleotides: TGTGCCAGCAGCTCACCGGGACAGACCTACGAGCAGTACTTC. Its translation is CASSSPGQTYEQYF.

A remark on this clone: A far larger clone is one base from this, pointing to a likely read error. V and J are TRBV6-6 and TRBJ2-7; 9 bases match TRBD2. The CDR3 has 14 residues. CDR1 is MNHNY and CDR2 is SVGAGI in the germline V gene (reference sequence). The CDR3 loop reads CTSRRLAETYEQYF. The CDR3 coding sequence is TGTACCAGCAGAAGACTAGCGGAAACCTACGAGCAGTACTTC.

Remarks on this clone: This likely stems from a read error, as it lies one base from a far larger clone. This sample includes further DNA sequences coding for the same CDR3. The chain links TRBV29-1 to TRBJ1-2; D may be TRBD1 (6 bases). This CDR3 contains 12 residues. Germline V gene data show CDR1 as SQVTM and CDR2 as ANQGSEA. Trimming removed 3 bases from V and 12 bases from J, with 17 bases in between. For the CDR3, the DNA is TGCAGCGTTGAGGGGGTGGGGGCTGGGGACACCTTC. Residues: CSVEGVGAGDTF.

Details on this clone: A far larger clone differs by one base, so this is likely a read error. This chain joins TRBV5-6 and TRBJ2-5; D not certain. V gave up 3 bases and J gave up 13 bases, with 13 bases separating them. Looked up from germline, CDR1 is SGHDT and CDR2 is YYEEEE. This CDR3 is built from 11 residues. This CDR3 is CASSWNYELYF. The CDR3 region has the DNA TGTGCCAGCAGCTGGAACTACGAGCTGTACTTC.

This clone was observed a single time. The rearrangement links TRBV6-1 to TRBJ2-2, with 9 bases fitting TRBD2. CDR3 length equals 16 residues. Losses at the gene ends were 3 bases for V and 7 bases for J; bases not matched to a gene: 9. Germline-derived CDR1 and CDR2 are MNHNS and SASEGT. CDR3 DNA sequence: TGTGCCAGCAGTGAGGTGCGAGCGGGAGGTCTCGGGGAGCTGTTTTTT. Translation: CASSEVRAGGLGELFF.

The chain couples TRBV29-1 to TRBJ2-5; D may match TRBD1 or TRBD2 (6 bases each). The better agreement between TRBJ2-7 and the DNA end casts doubt on the J call. Germline V lookup: CDR1 SQVTM, CDR2 ANQGSEA. CDR3 length: 13 amino acids. The CDR3 is CSVEGGEAYEQYF. The CDR3 nucleotides are TGCAGCGTTGAGGGGGGCGAAGCCTACGAGCAGTACTTC.

Only one count was recorded for this clone. This likely came from a read error, as a far larger clone is one base away. This sequence joins TRBV5-6 and TRBJ2-7; D gene uncertain. This CDR3 contains 11 residues. The germline CDR1 and CDR2 sequences are SGHDT and YYEEEE. The V end was cut by 5 bases, the J end by 3 bases, with 6 bases between. The CDR3 DNA is TGTGCCAGCAGGTGGAACTACGAGCAGTACTTC. Residues: CASRWNYEQYF.

This clone has a handful of counts. This may stem from a read error, because a much larger clone lies one nucleotide away. The sample contains more than one DNA sequence encoding this CDR3. The chain has TRBV29-1 and TRBJ1-2; TRBD1 might be the D (6 bases). CDR1 and CDR2 (germline): SQVTM, ANQGSEA. The CDR3 spans 12 residues. The DNA of the CDR3 is TGCCGCGTTGAAGGGGCGGGGGCGGGGGACACCTTC. It encodes CRVEGAGAGDTF.

This clone was seen a handful of times. This chain links TRBV18 with TRBJ2-7; TRBD2 agrees at 9 bases. The V and J ends lost 8 bases and 2 bases, in that order; junction bases with no gene match: 7. Germline assignment: CDR1 KGHSH and CDR2 LQKENI. The CDR3 covers 14 residues. The CDR3 DNA reads as TGTGCCAGCAGAAGACTAGCGGAAACCTACGAGCAGTACTTC. This sequence encodes CASRRLAETYEQYF.

This clone occurred many times. In the same sample, other DNA sequences code for this CDR3. The chain is built from TRBV14 and TRBJ2-1, with TRBD2 matching 11 bases. Germline loops: CDR1 SGHDN, CDR2 FVKESK. The CDR3 has 15 amino acids. V dropped 4 bases and J dropped 8; count of bases not matched to a gene: 7. The CDR3 coding sequence is TGTGCCAGCAGCCCCACTAGCGGGAGTGTATATGAGCAGTTCTTC. Its translation is CASSPTSGSVYEQFF.

This clone occurred once. In the same sample, other DNA sequences code for this CDR3. This sequence joins TRBV29-1 and TRBJ1-2, with 7 bases lining up with TRBD1. The CDR3 extends over 12 amino acids. Germline-derived CDR1 and CDR2 are SQVTM and ANQGSEA. The CDR3: CRVDGEGAGDTF. The CDR3 nucleotides are TGCAGGGTGGACGGGGAGGGGGCTGGGGACACCTTC.

This clone turned up a few times. The chain joins TRBV27 to TRBJ1-1; D is unclear. The CDR3 is 13 amino acids. Germline assignment: CDR1 MNHEY and CDR2 SMNVEV (reference sequence). The ends were cut back, 4 bases at V and 6 bases at J, with 12 bases in the middle. The CDR3 bases are TGTGCCAGCAGTTCCCCCGGCCTCCCTGAAGCTTTCTTT. It yields the protein CASSSPGLPEAFF.

In this sample, this clone turned up a few times. A read error likely explains this, since a far larger clone differs by one base. The sample contains more than one DNA sequence encoding this CDR3. This chain connects TRBV4-1 to TRBJ2-5, with 8 bases identical to TRBD1. With V trimmed by 4 bases and J by 4 bases, 2 bases remained unmatched. Germline V gives CDR1 MGHRA, CDR2 YSYEKL. The CDR3 sequence is 13 residues long. CDR3 sequence: CASSLDRGETQYF. DNA for the CDR3: TGCGCCAGCAGCCTAGACAGGGGAGAGACCCAGTACTTC.

The sample holds a few counts of this clone. The chain combines TRBV5-6 with TRBJ2-1; 10 bases match TRBD2. In germline, CDR1 is SGHDT, CDR2 YYEEEE. The CDR3 is 15 residues long. V dropped 4 bases and J dropped 7; count of bases not matched to a gene: 8. CDR3 bases: TGTGCCAGCAGCATCCTAGCGGGAGCGTCAAATGAGCAGTTCTTC. It is translated as CASSILAGASNEQFF. The full variable domain, with the rest looked up from reference TRBV5-6 and TRBJ2-1, is DAGVTQSPTHLIKTRGQQVTLRCSPKSGHDTVSWYQQALGQGPQFIFQYYEEEERQRGNFPDRFSGHQFPNYSSELNVNALLLGDSALYLCASSILAGASNEQFFGPGTRLTVL.

This clone was recorded a few times. The CDR3 sequence: CASSYGTGQPQHF. In DNA form, the CDR3 reads TGTGCCAGCAGTTACGGGACAGGGCAGCCCCAGCATTTT. V usage is TRBV27 and J usage is TRBJ1-5; 9 nucleotides match TRBD1. V dropped 4 bases and J dropped 7; count of bases not matched to a gene: 2. The CDR3 is made up of 13 amino acids. Germline CDR1 and CDR2: MNHEY and SMNVEV (reference sequence).